These T cell receptor beta chains were read from a single sample in a study of early T cells in non-severe SARS-CoV-2 infection. TCRdb used MiXCR to reprocess the 5' RACE reads, holding one entry per CDR3 protein. Among approximately 84,000 distinct CDR3 sequences listed, less than 15% were seen once. Sequenced: whole blood. The receptors stem from an adult who was a healthcare worker with PCR-confirmed SARS-CoV-2 infection or an uninfected control (not recorded which). Each CDR3 is given without its conserved first and last residue.

TRBV6-5	ASSYLFSGTGTEAF
TRBV18	ASSHTAGGPTDTQY
TRBV6-6	ASSYFVAGEETQY
TRBV12-2	ASRLEKAALF
TRBV7-2	ASSLLGSDYGYT
TRBV20-1	SARDLGPYNEQF
TRBV11-1	ASSYGQGRSSGNTIY
TRBV6-6	ASSYSPKRGSYEQY
TRBV10-3	AIRGTGGNQPQH
TRBV29-1	SGGKGGSTDTQY
TRBV30	AWSPGHGYGYT